Each of the 20 T cell receptor beta chains below was sequenced from the same sample in a study of T cells in Graves' hyperthyroidism and ophthalmopathy. RNA transcripts yielded amplified TCR beta CDR3 regions. First-round RT-PCR of the TCR CDR3 relied on the HTBI primer set. TCRdb analysed the multiplex PCR reads with MiXCR anew, one entry per CDR3 protein. The sample yields 650,000 to 800,000 distinct CDR3 sequences, 45% seen once. The sequencing input was peripheral blood or thyroid tissue (not recorded which). These receptors all come from an adult man with Graves' disease, either hyperthyroidism or ophthalmopathy (not recorded which).

This chain connects TRBV10-3 to TRBJ1-3, with a weak D call TRBD1 (6 bases). The CDR3 runs 14 residues. The V gene's germline CDR1 is ENHRY and CDR2 SYGVKD. The V gene lost 6 bases and the J gene lost 2 bases, with 11 bases spanning the gap. The CDR3 coding sequence is TGTGCCATCAGGAGAGGGACAACTGGAAACACCATATATTTT. Translation gives CAIRRGTTGNTIYF.

This clonotype showed up just a few times. The chain combines TRBV19 with TRBJ1-5, with 7 positions matching TRBD1. V trimming: 6 bases; J trimming: 4 bases; junction bases outside the gene matches: 9. Per germline, CDR1 LNHDA and CDR2 SQIVND (reference sequence). The CDR3 contains 15 residues. The CDR3 loop is CASRRPQGGNQPQHF. The CDR3, as DNA: TGTGCCAGTAGACGCCCGCAGGGGGGAAATCAGCCCCAGCATTTT.

This rearrangement joins TRBV29-1 to TRBJ1-2, with D perhaps TRBD1 (5 bases). The V gene lost 7 bases and the J gene lost 12 bases, with 12 bases spanning the gap. This CDR3 comprises 9 residues. From germline, CDR1 is SQVTM and CDR2 ANQGSEA. The CDR3 spells CSGQPGNTF. The CDR3 DNA sequence: TGCAGCGGACAGCCCGGGAACACCTTC.

This clonotype was counted a few times. This sequence joins TRBV7-9 and TRBJ2-5, with 10 nucleotides matching TRBD1. V lost 5 bases, J lost 5 bases, and 8 bases stayed unmatched. Germline V gene lookup returns CDR1 SEHNR and CDR2 FQNEAQ (reference sequence). This CDR3 has 15 residues. The CDR3 sequence: CASSQSDRGQETQYF. Written as DNA, the CDR3 is TGTGCCAGCAGCCAAAGTGACAGGGGGCAGGAGACCCAGTACTTC.

The chain carries TRBV19 and TRBJ2-7; 8 nucleotides agree with TRBD1. V shed 3 bases, J shed 2 bases, and the junction held 6 bases outside the gene matches. The germline V gene encodes CDR1 LNHDA and CDR2 SQIVND (reference sequence). This CDR3 region has 15 residues. The CDR3 DNA reads TGTGCCAGTAGTATTTCCGGGACAGGACCCTACGAGCAGTACTTC. Its translation is CASSISGTGPYEQYF.

In this sample, this clonotype turned up many times. The chain has TRBV2 and TRBJ1-2; 7 bases line up with TRBD1. Germline lookup yields CDR1 SNHLY and CDR2 FYNNEI. V was pared by 4 bases and J by 5 bases, with 7 bases of the junction left unmatched. CDR3 length: 14 amino acids. The CDR3 sequence is CASSAGQGGYGYTF. Here the CDR3 DNA reads TGTGCCAGCAGTGCCGGGCAGGGGGGATATGGCTACACCTTC.

Only a few counts were recorded for this clonotype. The J gene is TRBJ2-3, the V gene TRBV20-1; the match to TRBD2 covers 12 bases. The CDR3 sequence is 15 residues long. The junction had 6 bases not matched to a gene; V was cut back by 3 bases and J by 5 bases. Germline CDR1 reads DFQATT; CDR2 reads SNEGSKA (reference sequence). CDR3 sequence (DNA): TGCAGTGCTAGCCCAGAACTAGCGGGAGGAGATACGCAGTATTTT. Translation gives CSASPELAGGDTQYF.

The chain carries TRBV2 and TRBJ1-5; 7 bases align to TRBD1. The length of the CDR3 is 18 residues. From germline, CDR1 is SNHLY and CDR2 FYNNEI. V was clipped by 5 bases and J by 2 bases; unmatched bases: 15. The CDR3 nucleotides read TGTGCCAGCAGTCGCACCCCGACAGGGACCGATCGCAATCAGCCCCAGCATTTT. Encoded protein: CASSRTPTGTDRNQPQHF.

The table lists this clonotype with a count of one. V gene TRBV10-3 combines with J gene TRBJ2-7; D uncertain. The CDR3 has 11 amino acids. V lost 6 bases, J lost 5 bases, and 8 bases lay in between. Germline CDR1 is ENHRY and CDR2 is SYGVKD. DNA for the CDR3: TGTGCCATCAGCCCACGGGACGAGCAGTACTTC. Translated: CAISPRDEQYF.

This clonotype was seen at least ten times. The CDR3 is CRARIYGYTF. The DNA of the CDR3 is TGCAGGGCGAGGATTTATGGCTACACCTTC. The chain links TRBV20-1 to TRBJ1-2; D remains ambiguous. The CDR3 is 10 residues long. Germline CDR1 reads DFQATT; CDR2 reads SNEGSKA (reference sequence).

This clonotype was seen repeatedly, ten times or more. This chain links TRBV2 with TRBJ2-5; 8 nucleotides match TRBD2. Germline V lookup: CDR1 SNHLY, CDR2 FYNNEI. CDR3 size: 14 residues. With 5 bases clipped from V and 5 bases from J, the junction kept 7 bases outside the gene matches. This CDR3 reads CASSPQTSVETQYF. The CDR3 DNA is TGTGCCAGCAGTCCCCAGACTAGCGTTGAGACCCAGTACTTC.

This clonotype was counted between two and nine times. The chain uses TRBV19 and TRBJ2-7; 10 nucleotides align to TRBD1. V lost 6 bases and J lost 3; bases outside the gene matches: 14. This CDR3 comprises 17 residues. Per the germline V gene, CDR1 is LNHDA and CDR2 is SQIVND (reference sequence). The CDR3: CASSEENMDRGDYEQYF. CDR3 nucleotides: TGTGCCAGTAGCGAGGAAAACATGGACAGGGGGGACTACGAGCAGTACTTC.

This clonotype was seen at least ten times. At one of its ends the junction is not consistent with the germline gene, which may arise from a read error. CDR3 amino acids: CASSRDRTNTGELFF. Written as DNA, the CDR3 is TGTGCTAGCAGCCGGGACAGGACGAACACCGGGGAGCTGTTTTTT. This chain joins TRBV7-7 and TRBJ2-2, with 8 bases aligning to TRBD1. The CDR3 runs to 15 residues. Germline V gives CDR1 SSHAT, CDR2 FNYEAQ (reference sequence).

On this clonotype: The CDR3 end shows no conserved phenylalanine or tryptophan, and so a read error is likely. The limits of the CDR3 on the DNA are not certain, so only TCRdb's listed CDR3 is given. The chain recombines TRBV2 with TRBJ1-6. Looked up from germline, CDR1 is SNHLY and CDR2 is FYNNEI. The length of the CDR3 is 8 amino acids, counting both ends. The CDR3: CASSATAG.

This clonotype occurred many times. V is TRBV24-1 and J is TRBJ1-1; no clear D gene. V shed 2 bases and J shed 1 base, with 7 bases lying between them. The germline gives CDR1 KGHDR, CDR2 SFDVKD. This CDR3 has 14 residues. CDR3: CATSDSAANTEAFF. For the CDR3, the DNA is TGTGCCACCAGTGATTCGGCGGCGAACACTGAAGCTTTCTTT.

Details on this clonotype: Since a much larger clone is just one base distant, this may be a read error. V gene TRBV24-1 combines with J gene TRBJ2-5; D gene uncertain. The CDR3 is 14 amino acids. Germline CDR1 and CDR2: KGHDR and SFDVKD. V was cut by 3 bases and J by 1 base, with 8 bases left in between. The CDR3: CATSDAAVQETQYF. The CDR3 DNA follows: TGTGCCACCAGTGATGCGGCAGTCCAAGAGACCCAGTACTTC.

This clonotype was counted between two and nine times. The rearrangement links TRBV5-1 to TRBJ1-5; 7 nucleotides agree with TRBD1. The CDR3 consists of 16 residues. Germline V gene data show CDR1 as SGHRS and CDR2 as YFSETQ. J was trimmed by 2 bases and V by 0 bases; bases with no gene match: 5. CDR3 DNA: TGCGCCAGCAGCTTGGAGGGGGCTTATCGCAATCAGCCCCAGCATTTT. This sequence encodes CASSLEGAYRNQPQHF.

The chain recombines TRBV7-2 with TRBJ2-5; 7 bases line up with TRBD2. This CDR3 region has 16 residues. Germline V gene lookup returns CDR1 SGHTA and CDR2 FQGNSA. The V gene end was trimmed by 0 bases and the J gene end by 3 bases; junction bases not matched to a gene: 7. The DNA for the CDR3 is TGTGCCAGCAGCTTAGCGTCGGGGCTAGCGGAAGAGACCCAGTACTTC. Translated: CASSLASGLAEETQYF.

This chain connects TRBV5-1 to TRBJ1-3; possibly TRBD1 for D (5 bases). V was clipped by 5 bases and J by 0 bases, with 18 bases between them. The CDR3 is 17 amino acids. Per the germline V gene, CDR1 is SGHRS and CDR2 is YFSETQ. CDR3 bases: TGCGCCAGCAGTAGAGAAACATCAGGGCTCTCTGGAAACACCATATATTTT. It codes for CASSRETSGLSGNTIYF.

There are many counts of this clonotype. The chain uses TRBV10-3 and TRBJ1-2; no reliable D call. This CDR3 is built from 11 residues. Trimming took 0 bases from V and 8 from J, leaving 4 bases between them. Germline assignment: CDR1 ENHRY and CDR2 SYGVKD. CDR3 loop: CAISESGGYTF. The CDR3 coding sequence is TGTGCCATCAGTGAGTCCGGAGGCTACACCTTC.